The 29 T cell receptor beta chains given below trace back to one sample, sequenced in a study of CD8 T cells in Susac syndrome (dated by TCRdb to between 2019 and 2020). The library relied on the immunoSEQ multiplex PCR assay. RNA was extracted with the RNeasy kit and about 0.5 to 1 ug was reverse transcribed using random hexamers. TCRdb reprocessing: public reads trimmed at Q25 with fastp, clones called with MiXCR, in-frame beta chains kept. CDR3 protein sequences are deduplicated, and each keeps its most common genes and DNA. Recorded for this sample are approximately 190,000 distinct CDR3 sequences; about 91% of them occurred a single time. The ten largest clones represent approximately 0.09% of the sample. Sequencing was performed on CD4+ T cells from PBMCs. The receptors originated from a human donor with Susac syndrome.

V gene TRBV11-2 combines with J gene TRBJ2-7; D perhaps matches TRBD1 (5 bases). This CDR3 has 12 residues. Deletions cut 5 bases from V and 5 bases from J, with 10 bases between. From germline, CDR1 is SGHAT and CDR2 FQNNGV. CDR3 region: CASSPTVHEQYF. The CDR3, as DNA: TGTGCCAGCAGCCCGACAGTCCACGAGCAGTACTTC.

This sequence joins TRBV5-1 and TRBJ1-4, with D hard to call. There are 14 residues in the CDR3. The V end was cut by 2 bases, the J end by 8 bases, with 13 bases between. Per germline, CDR1 SGHRS and CDR2 YFSETQ. The CDR3 DNA sequence: TGCGCCAGCAGCTTTAACCGGGTAGAGGAAAAACTGTTTTTT. It is translated as CASSFNRVEEKLFF.

The chain carries TRBV18 and TRBJ2-2; D not resolved. The CDR3 has 15 amino acids. Trimming took off 2 bases at V and 0 bases at J, with 7 bases between the two ends. CDR1 and CDR2 from the germline V gene are KGHSH and LQKENI. In nucleotides, the CDR3 is TGTGCCAGCTCACCAGACGGTCCGAACACCGGGGAGCTGTTTTTT. It codes for CASSPDGPNTGELFF. The full variable domain, rest sourced from reference TRBV18 and TRBJ2-2, is NAGVMQNPRHLVRRRGQEARLRCSPMKGHSHVYWYRQLPEEGLKFMVYLQKENIIDESGMPKERFSAEFPKEGPSILRIQQVVRGDSAAYFCASSPDGPNTGELFFGEGSRLTVL.

This rearrangement joins TRBV5-1 to TRBJ2-5, with TRBD1 identical over 9 bases. CDR3 length: 16 residues. J was trimmed by 0 bases and V by 1 base; bases with no gene match: 4. The germline V gene has CDR1 SGHRS and CDR2 YFSETQ. The CDR3 DNA is TGCGCCAGCAGCTTGTATGACAGGGGGTACCAAGAGACCCAGTACTTC. It yields the protein CASSLYDRGYQETQYF.

The chain couples TRBV2 to TRBJ2-5; the D gene is possibly TRBD1 (6 bases). V lost 5 bases and J 2 bases, leaving 9 bases between the germline ends. Per the germline V gene, CDR1 is SNHLY and CDR2 is FYNNEI. The CDR3 is 13 amino acids. This chain's CDR3 is CASSRDTQETQYF. CDR3 coding DNA: TGTGCCAGCAGTAGGGACACTCAAGAGACCCAGTACTTC.

The chain has TRBV7-2 and TRBJ2-7; 9 bases fit TRBD1. CDR3 size: 14 residues. The trim removed 8 bases at V and 2 bases at J, leaving 7 bases unmatched. Germline CDR1 is SGHTA and CDR2 is FQGNSA. The CDR3 spells CASHPGQGPYEQYF. DNA of the CDR3: TGTGCCAGCCACCCGGGACAGGGTCCCTACGAGCAGTACTTC. The complete variable domain, with remaining parts taken from reference TRBV7-2 and TRBJ2-7, reads GAGVSQSPSNKVTEKGKDVELRCDPISGHTALYWYRQSLGQGLEFLIYFQGNSAPDKSGLPSDRFSAERTGGSVSTLTIQRTQQEDSAVYLCASHPGQGPYEQYFGPGTRLTVT.

J is TRBJ1-1 and V is TRBV5-1; D possibly corresponds to TRBD1 (5 bases). The V gene's germline CDR1 is SGHRS and CDR2 YFSETQ. CDR3 length: 14 amino acids. Trimming took off 5 bases at V and 0 bases at J, with 11 bases between the two ends. The CDR3 DNA is TGCGCCAGCAGGCTCCGACAGATGAACACTGAAGCTTTCTTT. Its protein product is CASRLRQMNTEAFF.

The sample holds one count of this clonotype. The V gene is TRBV4-1, the J gene TRBJ2-3; D call uncertain. The CDR3 runs to 14 residues. Germline assignment: CDR1 MGHRA and CDR2 YSYEKL. V shed 0 bases and J shed 2 bases, with 6 bases lying between them. CDR3 bases: TGCGCCAGCAGCCAAGATCGGGCCACAGATACGCAGTATTTT. This gives the protein CASSQDRATDTQYF.

The chain links TRBV21-1 to TRBJ2-7; TRBD2, the table's D call, was not compared with the DNA. TRBV21-1 is a documented pseudogene. CDR3 size: 17 residues. The CDR3, as DNA: TGTGCCAGCAGCGCCCGGACTAGGACCATCTTCCCCTACGAGCAGTACTTC. This gives the protein CASSARTRTIFPYEQYF.

The V and J genes are TRBV9 and TRBJ2-7; TRBD2 agrees at 14 bases. CDR1 and CDR2 from the germline V gene are SGDLS and YYNGEE. This CDR3 is built from 15 residues. V dropped 0 bases and J dropped 4; count of bases not matched to a gene: 0. The CDR3 here is CASSVGTSGGYEQYF. The CDR3 DNA follows: TGTGCCAGCAGCGTAGGGACTAGCGGGGGGTACGAGCAGTACTTC.

The chain combines TRBV27 with TRBJ2-1; 13 bases fit TRBD2. V lost 5 bases to trimming and J lost 7 bases; unmatched junction nucleotides: 5. CDR1 is MNHEY and CDR2 is SMNVEV in the germline V gene (reference sequence). This CDR3 is 15 amino acids long. This CDR3 reads CASSNPGLAGNEQFF. The CDR3 DNA is TGTGCCAGCAGTAACCCGGGACTAGCGGGGAATGAGCAGTTCTTC.

The J gene is TRBJ1-5, the V gene TRBV6-5; D call uncertain. Looked up from germline, CDR1 is MNHEY and CDR2 is SVGAGI. V lost 2 bases and J lost 4, with 12 bases in between. The CDR3 length is 15 residues. In DNA form, the CDR3 reads TGTGCCAGCAGTTACCCCCGGGCAGAAAATCAGCCCCAGCATTTT. As protein: CASSYPRAENQPQHF.

The gene calls are TRBV20-1 and TRBJ1-1, with D unresolved. CDR1 and CDR2 from the germline V gene are DFQATT and SNEGSKA (reference sequence). This CDR3 spans 14 amino acids. The V gene lost 6 bases and the J gene lost 3 bases, with 17 bases spanning the gap. The CDR3 loop reads CSAPDLSTYTEAFF. The DNA of the CDR3 is TGCAGTGCCCCGGACTTAAGTACGTACACTGAAGCTTTCTTT.

The chain employs TRBV6-5 and TRBJ1-2; weak D call: TRBD1 (5 bases). With 6 bases removed from V and 1 base from J, the gap between germline ends came to 15 bases. The CDR3 covers 15 residues. Germline CDR1 and CDR2: MNHEY and SVGAGI. CDR3 loop: CASRIAGLNNYGYTF. DNA for the CDR3: TGTGCCAGCAGAATCGCGGGACTGAATAACTATGGCTACACCTTC.

The chain is built from TRBV29-1 and TRBJ1-2; D is uncertain. This CDR3 region has 13 residues. Trimming pared 3 bases from V and 4 bases from J, leaving 12 bases between. Germline CDR1 is SQVTM and CDR2 is ANQGSEA. CDR3 DNA: TGCAGCGTTGAGCCCGGATCGAGCTATGGCTACACCTTC. Translated, it gives CSVEPGSSYGYTF.

The V gene is TRBV29-1, the J gene TRBJ2-5; 13 bases fit TRBD2. TRBJ2-1 explains the end of the DNA better; the J call may be wrong. The CDR3 spans 12 residues. Germline CDR1 and CDR2: SQVTM and ANQGSEA. CDR3 in amino acids: CSVTTSGGPQFF. For the CDR3, the DNA is TGCAGCGTCACGACTAGCGGGGGGCCCCAGTTCTTC.

J is TRBJ1-2 and V is TRBV2; 9 nucleotides match TRBD1. The germline V gene encodes CDR1 SNHLY and CDR2 FYNNEI. CDR3 length: 13 amino acids. V shed 9 bases and J 8 bases; nucleotides not matched to a gene: 10. The chain's CDR3 is CASAGQGRVGYTF. The CDR3 DNA reads as TGTGCCAGTGCGGGACAGGGCCGGGTCGGCTACACCTTC.

The gene calls are TRBV28 and TRBJ2-5; TRBD2 aligns across 16 bases. Per germline, CDR1 MDHEN and CDR2 SYDVKM. J was trimmed by 5 bases and V by 5 bases; bases with no gene match: 5. The CDR3 runs to 16 residues. The CDR3 region has the DNA TGTGCCAGCAGTCCGGGACTAGCGGGAGGGTATGAGACCCAGTACTTC. Its protein is CASSPGLAGGYETQYF. Full variable domain (rest looked up from reference TRBV28 and TRBJ2-5): DVKVTQSSRYLVKRTGEKVFLECVQDMDHENMFWYRQDPGLGLRLIYFSYDVKMKEKGDIPEGYSVSREKKERFSLILESASTNQTSMYLCASSPGLAGGYETQYFGPGTRLLVL.

The CDR3 spells CASSLGHSYEQYF. CDR3 DNA: TGCGCCAGCAGCCTGGGACATTCCTACGAGCAGTACTTC. The chain combines TRBV5-1 with TRBJ2-7; TRBD1 might be the D (6 bases). Trimming took off 4 bases at V and 1 base at J, with 9 bases between the two ends. From germline, CDR1 is SGHRS and CDR2 YFSETQ. The CDR3 is 13 residues long.

This chain joins TRBV12-3 or TRBV12-4 and TRBJ2-3; no definite D call. The CDR3 totals 14 residues. Trimming removed 5 bases at V and 2 bases at J, with 11 bases between. CDR3 residues: CASSLSHNTDTQYF. For the CDR3, the DNA is TGTGCCAGCAGTCTGTCCCATAACACAGATACGCAGTATTTT.

The gene calls are TRBV9 and TRBJ2-3; 9 bases line up with TRBD2. V dropped 0 bases and J dropped 3; count of bases not matched to a gene: 5. Germline-derived CDR1 and CDR2 are SGDLS and YYNGEE. The CDR3 consists of 16 residues. The CDR3 spells CASSVGGLAITDTQYF. In DNA, the CDR3 is TGTGCCAGCAGCGTAGGAGGACTAGCGATTACAGATACGCAGTATTTT.

The J gene is TRBJ1-2, the V gene TRBV5-4; 8 bases map to TRBD1. Per the germline V gene, CDR1 is SGHNT and CDR2 is YYREEE (reference sequence). Unmatched junction bases numbered 2, after V lost 0 bases and J lost 4 bases. The CDR3 spans 14 residues. This CDR3 reads CASSLEQGGYGYTF. Here the CDR3 DNA reads TGTGCCAGCAGCTTGGAACAGGGGGGCTATGGCTACACCTTC.

The rearrangement uses TRBV6-2 or TRBV6-3 and TRBJ1-2; no firm D call. This CDR3 spans 11 amino acids. V lost 4 bases and J lost 6, with 6 bases in between. The germline V gene has CDR1 MNHEY and CDR2 SVGEGT. The DNA for the CDR3 is TGTGCCAGCAGTTGGACGGATGGCTACACCTTC. Translated, it gives CASSWTDGYTF.

This clonotype was detected a few times. V is TRBV3-1 and J is TRBJ2-5; unclear D gene. Germline loops: CDR1 LGHDT, CDR2 YNNKEL (reference sequence). CDR3 length: 15 amino acids. Trimming cost V 8 bases and J 3 bases, with 19 bases left between them. The CDR3 protein is CASELRLRREETQYF. As DNA, the CDR3 is TGTGCCAGCGAACTAAGGCTTAGAAGGGAAGAGACCCAGTACTTC.

The chain has TRBV27 and TRBJ2-5; D remains ambiguous. The CDR3 has 13 amino acids. Looked up from germline, CDR1 is MNHEY and CDR2 is SMNVEV (reference sequence). V shed 2 bases and J shed 5 bases, with 9 bases lying between them. The CDR3 region has the DNA TGTGCCAGCAGTTTAGTCAGTGGGGAGACCCAGTACTTC. This gives the protein CASSLVSGETQYF.

The chain uses TRBV10-3 and TRBJ1-5; no firm D call. The V gene lost 5 bases and the J gene lost 4 bases, with 12 bases spanning the gap. Per germline, CDR1 ENHRY and CDR2 SYGVKD. The CDR3 totals 14 residues. The CDR3, as DNA: TGTGCCATCAGTCCGGCAGGCGATAATCAGCCCCAGCATTTT. It translates to CAISPAGDNQPQHF.

The chain combines TRBV3-1 with TRBJ1-2; the D gene is possibly TRBD1 (6 bases). In germline, CDR1 is LGHDT, CDR2 YNNKEL (reference sequence). Trimming left V 2 bases short and J 13 bases short, with 17 bases between. The length of the CDR3 is 13 residues. This chain's CDR3 is CASSQYGQTRSTF. As DNA, the CDR3 is TGTGCCAGCAGCCAATACGGACAGACCCGGAGCACCTTC.

The CDR3 is CASRSPGTGLDNEQFF. The DNA for the CDR3 is TGTGCCAGCAGGTCCCCCGGGACAGGGCTCGACAATGAGCAGTTCTTC. The chain employs TRBV28 and TRBJ2-1, with 9 bases fitting TRBD1. CDR1 MDHEN and CDR2 SYDVKM come from the germline V gene. The CDR3 length is 16 residues. Germline trimming cut 6 bases from V and 5 bases from J; bases unmatched to any gene: 11.

The V gene is TRBV29-1, the J gene TRBJ2-3; perhaps TRBD2 as D (5 bases). Trimming cost V 3 bases and J 3 bases, with 10 bases left between them. CDR3 length: 13 residues. The germline gives CDR1 SQVTM, CDR2 ANQGSEA. In DNA, the CDR3 is TGCAGCGTTGAGGGCGGGTGGACAGATACGCAGTATTTT. It translates to CSVEGGWTDTQYF.